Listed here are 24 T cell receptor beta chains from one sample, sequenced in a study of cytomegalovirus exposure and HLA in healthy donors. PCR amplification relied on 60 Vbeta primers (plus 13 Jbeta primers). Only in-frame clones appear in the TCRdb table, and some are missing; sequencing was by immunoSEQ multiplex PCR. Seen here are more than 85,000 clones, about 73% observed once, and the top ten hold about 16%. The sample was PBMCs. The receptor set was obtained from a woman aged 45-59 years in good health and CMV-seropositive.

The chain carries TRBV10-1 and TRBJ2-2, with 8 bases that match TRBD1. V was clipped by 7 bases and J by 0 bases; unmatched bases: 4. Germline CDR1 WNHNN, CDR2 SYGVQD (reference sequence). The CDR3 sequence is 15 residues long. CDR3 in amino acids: CASTTGDTNTGELFF. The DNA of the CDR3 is TGCGCCAGCACGACAGGGGACACGAACACCGGGGAGCTGTTTTTT.

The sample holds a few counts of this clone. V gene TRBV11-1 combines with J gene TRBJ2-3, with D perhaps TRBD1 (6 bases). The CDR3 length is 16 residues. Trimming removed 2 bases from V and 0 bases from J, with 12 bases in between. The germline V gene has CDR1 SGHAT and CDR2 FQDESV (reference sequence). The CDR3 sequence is CASSLYRALSTDTQYF. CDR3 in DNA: TGTGCCAGCAGCTTATACAGGGCCCTAAGCACAGATACGCAGTATTTT.

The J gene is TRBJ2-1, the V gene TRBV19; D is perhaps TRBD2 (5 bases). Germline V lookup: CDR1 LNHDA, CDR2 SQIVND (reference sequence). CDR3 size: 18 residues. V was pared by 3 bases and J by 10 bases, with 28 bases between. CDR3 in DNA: TGTGCCAGTAGTATTGTACGGCCAGGTCCCCCGATGGGAGAGGAGCAGTTCTTC. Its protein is CASSIVRPGPPMGEEQFF.

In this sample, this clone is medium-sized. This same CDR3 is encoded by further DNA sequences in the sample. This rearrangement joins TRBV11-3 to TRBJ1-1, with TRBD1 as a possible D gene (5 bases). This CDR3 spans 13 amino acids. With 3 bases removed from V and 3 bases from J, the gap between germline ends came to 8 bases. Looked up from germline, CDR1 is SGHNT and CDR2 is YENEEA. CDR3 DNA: TGTGCCAGCAGCTTGGGAGGGGACACTGAAGCTTTCTTT. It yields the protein CASSLGGDTEAFF.

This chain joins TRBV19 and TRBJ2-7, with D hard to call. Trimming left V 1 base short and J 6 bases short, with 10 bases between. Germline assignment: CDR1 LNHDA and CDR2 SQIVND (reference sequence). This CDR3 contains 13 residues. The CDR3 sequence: CASSIGLLREQYF. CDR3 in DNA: TGTGCCAGTAGTATAGGACTTTTGCGCGAGCAGTACTTC.

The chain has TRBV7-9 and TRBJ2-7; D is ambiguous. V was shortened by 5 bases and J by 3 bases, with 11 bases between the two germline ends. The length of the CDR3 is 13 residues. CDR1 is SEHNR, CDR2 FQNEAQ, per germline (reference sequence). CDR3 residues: CASSRTFDYEQYF. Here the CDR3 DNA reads TGTGCCAGCAGCCGAACTTTTGACTACGAGCAGTACTTC.

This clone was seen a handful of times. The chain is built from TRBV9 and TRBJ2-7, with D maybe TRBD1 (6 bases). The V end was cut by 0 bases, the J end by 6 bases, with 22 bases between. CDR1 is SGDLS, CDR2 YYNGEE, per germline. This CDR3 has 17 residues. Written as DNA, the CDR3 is TGTGCCAGCAGCGTAGCCTCAGGGGCCTCAAGACTGGGCGAGCAGTACTTC. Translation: CASSVASGASRLGEQYF.

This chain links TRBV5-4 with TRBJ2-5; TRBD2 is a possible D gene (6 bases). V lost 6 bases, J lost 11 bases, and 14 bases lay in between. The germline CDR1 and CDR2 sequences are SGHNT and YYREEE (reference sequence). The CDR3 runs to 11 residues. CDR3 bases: TGTGCCAGCAAGGGTGGAGGGGAGCAGTACTTC. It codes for CASKGGGEQYF.

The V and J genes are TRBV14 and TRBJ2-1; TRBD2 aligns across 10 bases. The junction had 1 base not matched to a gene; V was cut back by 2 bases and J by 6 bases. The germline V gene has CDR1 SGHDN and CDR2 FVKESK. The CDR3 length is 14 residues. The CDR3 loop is CASSQWTSGNEQFF. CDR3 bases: TGTGCCAGCAGCCAATGGACTAGCGGCAATGAGCAGTTCTTC.

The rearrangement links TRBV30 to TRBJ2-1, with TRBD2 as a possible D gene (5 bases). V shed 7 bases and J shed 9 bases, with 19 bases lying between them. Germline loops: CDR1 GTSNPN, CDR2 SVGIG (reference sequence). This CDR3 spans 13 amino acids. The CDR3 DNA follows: TGTGCCTCCCTACACCCCGGGAAACTTGAGCAGTTCTTC. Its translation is CASLHPGKLEQFF.

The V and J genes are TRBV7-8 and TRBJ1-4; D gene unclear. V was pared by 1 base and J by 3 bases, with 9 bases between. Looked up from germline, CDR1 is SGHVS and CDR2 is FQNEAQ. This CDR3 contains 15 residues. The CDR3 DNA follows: TGTGCCAGCAGCTTAGGGAGCGGAGCTAATGAAAAACTGTTTTTT. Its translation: CASSLGSGANEKLFF.

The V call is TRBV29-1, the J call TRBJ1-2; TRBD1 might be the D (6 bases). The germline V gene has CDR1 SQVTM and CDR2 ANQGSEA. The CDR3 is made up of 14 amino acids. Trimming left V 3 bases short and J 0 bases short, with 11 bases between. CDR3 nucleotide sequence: TGCAGCGTTGACCTACAGGGATCTAACTATGGCTACACCTTC. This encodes CSVDLQGSNYGYTF.

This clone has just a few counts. The CDR3 is CASSLDAIAGGYREQYF. As DNA, the CDR3 is TGTGCCAGTAGTTTGGACGCAATAGCGGGAGGGTATCGGGAGCAGTACTTC. The J gene is TRBJ2-7, the V gene TRBV19; TRBD2 matches at 11 bases. CDR1 is LNHDA and CDR2 is SQIVND in the germline V gene (reference sequence). With 5 bases clipped from V and 7 bases from J, the junction kept 16 bases outside the gene matches. The CDR3 sequence is 17 residues long.

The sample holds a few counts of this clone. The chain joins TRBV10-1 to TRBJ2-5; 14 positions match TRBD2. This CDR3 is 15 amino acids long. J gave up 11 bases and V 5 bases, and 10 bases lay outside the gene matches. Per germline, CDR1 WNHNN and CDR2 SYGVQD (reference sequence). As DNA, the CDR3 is TGCGCCAGCAGTCCGGGACTAGCGGGAGTGTTAGAGCAGTACTTC. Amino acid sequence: CASSPGLAGVLEQYF.

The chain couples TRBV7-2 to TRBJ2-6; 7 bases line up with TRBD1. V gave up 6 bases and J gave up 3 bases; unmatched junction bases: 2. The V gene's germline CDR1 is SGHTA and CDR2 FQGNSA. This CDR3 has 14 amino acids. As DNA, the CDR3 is TGTGCCAGCAGTCGGACAGGTGGGGCCAACGTCCTGACTTTC. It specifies CASSRTGGANVLTF.

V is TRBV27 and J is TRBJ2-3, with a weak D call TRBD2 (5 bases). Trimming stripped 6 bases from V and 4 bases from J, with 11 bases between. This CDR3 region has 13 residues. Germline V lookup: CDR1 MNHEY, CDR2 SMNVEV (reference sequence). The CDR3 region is CASRGSWSDTQYF. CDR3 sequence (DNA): TGTGCCAGCAGAGGGAGTTGGTCAGATACGCAGTATTTT.

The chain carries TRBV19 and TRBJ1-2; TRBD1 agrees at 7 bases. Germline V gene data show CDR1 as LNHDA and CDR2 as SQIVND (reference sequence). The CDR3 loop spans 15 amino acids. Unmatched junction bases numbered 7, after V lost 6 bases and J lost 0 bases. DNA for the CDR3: TGTGCCAGTAGCCAAGACAGGGAAGCTAACTATGGCTACACCTTC. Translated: CASSQDREANYGYTF.

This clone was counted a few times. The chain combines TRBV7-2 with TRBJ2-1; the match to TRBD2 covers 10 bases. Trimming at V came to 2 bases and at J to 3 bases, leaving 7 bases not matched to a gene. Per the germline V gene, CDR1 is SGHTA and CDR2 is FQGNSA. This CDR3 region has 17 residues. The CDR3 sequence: CASSLKEREGFYNEQFF. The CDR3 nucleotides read TGTGCCAGCAGCTTAAAGGAGCGGGAGGGCTTCTACAATGAGCAGTTCTTC.

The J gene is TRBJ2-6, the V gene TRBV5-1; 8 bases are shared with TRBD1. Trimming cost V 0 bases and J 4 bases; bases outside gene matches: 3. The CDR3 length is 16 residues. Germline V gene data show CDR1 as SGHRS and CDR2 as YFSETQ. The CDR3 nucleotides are TGCGCCAGCAGCTTGGGACAGGGGATGGGGGCCAACGTCCTGACTTTC. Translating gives CASSLGQGMGANVLTF.

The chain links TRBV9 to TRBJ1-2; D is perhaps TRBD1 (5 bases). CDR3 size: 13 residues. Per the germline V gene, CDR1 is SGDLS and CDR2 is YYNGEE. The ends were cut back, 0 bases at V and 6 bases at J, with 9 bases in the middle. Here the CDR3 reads CASSVGGGDGYTF. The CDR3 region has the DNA TGTGCCAGCAGCGTAGGCGGGGGAGATGGCTACACCTTC.

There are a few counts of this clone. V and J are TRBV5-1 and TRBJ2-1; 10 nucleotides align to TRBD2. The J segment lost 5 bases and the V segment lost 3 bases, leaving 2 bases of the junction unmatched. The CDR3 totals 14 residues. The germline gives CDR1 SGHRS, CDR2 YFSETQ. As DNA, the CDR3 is TGCGCCAGCAGCTCGGGACTAGCGCACAATGAGCAGTTCTTC. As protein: CASSSGLAHNEQFF. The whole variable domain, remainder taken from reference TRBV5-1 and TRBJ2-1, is KAGVTQTPRYLIKTRGQQVTLSCSPISGHRSVSWYQQTPGQGLQFLFEYFSETQRNKGNFPGRFSGRQFSNSRSEMNVSTLELGDSALYLCASSSGLAHNEQFFGPGTRLTVL.

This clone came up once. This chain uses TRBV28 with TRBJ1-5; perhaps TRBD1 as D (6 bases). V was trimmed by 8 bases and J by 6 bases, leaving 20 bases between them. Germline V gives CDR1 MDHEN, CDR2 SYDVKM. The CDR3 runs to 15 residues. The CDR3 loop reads CASAYSDRYGQPQHF. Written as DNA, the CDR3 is TGTGCCAGCGCCTATTCTGACAGGTATGGTCAGCCCCAGCATTTT.

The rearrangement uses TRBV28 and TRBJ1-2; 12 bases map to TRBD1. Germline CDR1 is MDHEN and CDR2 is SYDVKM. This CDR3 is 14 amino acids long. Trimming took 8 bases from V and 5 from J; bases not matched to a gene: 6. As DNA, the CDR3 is TGTGCCAGCTGGGGGGACAGGGGGCTTTATGGCTACACCTTC. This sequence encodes CASWGDRGLYGYTF.

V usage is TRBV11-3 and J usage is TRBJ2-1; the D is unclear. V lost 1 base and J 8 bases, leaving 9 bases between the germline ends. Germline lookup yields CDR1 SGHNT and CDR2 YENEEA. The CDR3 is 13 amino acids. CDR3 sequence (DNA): TGTGCCAGCAGCTTAGGGATAGGAGATGAGCAGTTCTTC. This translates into CASSLGIGDEQFF.